The next 28 T cell receptor beta chains were all read from a single sample in a study of OX40 agonist ivuxolimab in advanced cancers. The assay was immunoSEQ multiplex PCR, and TCRdb's table has in-frame clones only and misses some. The sample has 70,000 or so clones; approximately 90% are singletons. The sample was CD4+ or CD8+ T cells sorted from blood, taken in a trial of the OX40 agonist ivuxolimab. Every receptor here comes from an adult with an advanced solid tumor such as melanoma, head and neck, liver or kidney cancer.

The rearrangement joins TRBV4-1 to TRBJ1-2; D gene ambiguous. Per germline, CDR1 MGHRA and CDR2 YSYEKL. This CDR3 contains 14 residues. V was shortened by 5 bases and J by 5 bases, with 15 bases between the two germline ends. The CDR3 sequence is CASSATTSGYGYTF. The CDR3, as DNA: TGCGCCAGCAGCGCGACAACCTCGGGGTATGGCTACACCTTC.

This chain connects TRBV5-1 to TRBJ2-5; tentative D call: TRBD2 (5 bases). The CDR3 is made up of 15 amino acids. Germline CDR1 SGHRS, CDR2 YFSETQ. Trimming pared 0 bases from V and 5 bases from J, leaving 14 bases between. This CDR3 reads CASSLGVGSEETQYF. CDR3 sequence (DNA): TGCGCCAGCAGCTTGGGAGTAGGGAGTGAGGAGACCCAGTACTTC.

The chain is built from TRBV7-3 and TRBJ2-1, with 7 bases fitting TRBD2. This CDR3 is built from 15 residues. The junction had 7 bases not matched to a gene; V was cut back by 2 bases and J by 6 bases. CDR1 SGHTA and CDR2 FQGTGA come from the germline V gene. The CDR3: CASSLSVAGVNEQFF. The CDR3 DNA is TGTGCCAGCAGCTTATCGGTTGCGGGGGTCAATGAGCAGTTCTTC.

The rearrangement links TRBV7-9 to TRBJ1-6, with 8 bases aligning to TRBD1. V shed 6 bases and J 7 bases; nucleotides not matched to a gene: 11. CDR1 SEHNR and CDR2 FQNEAQ come from the germline V gene (reference sequence). This CDR3 is 16 amino acids long. The CDR3 loop is CASRSLAGGANSPLHF. The CDR3 DNA reads TGTGCCAGCAGATCACTCGCAGGGGGCGCGAATTCACCCCTCCACTTT.

The chain combines TRBV18 with TRBJ2-1; D remains ambiguous. The germline V gene has CDR1 KGHSH and CDR2 LQKENI. V gave up 3 bases and J gave up 7 bases, with 10 bases separating them. The CDR3 has 13 residues. CDR3: CASSPEATNEQFF. The CDR3, as DNA: TGTGCCAGCTCACCCGAAGCTACGAATGAGCAGTTCTTC. Based on the CDR3 plus reference TRBV18 and TRBJ2-1, the full variable domain is NAGVMQNPRHLVRRRGQEARLRCSPMKGHSHVYWYRQLPEEGLKFMVYLQKENIIDESGMPKERFSAEFPKEGPSILRIQQVVRGDSAAYFCASSPEATNEQFFGPGTRLTVL.

V is TRBV19 and J is TRBJ1-2, with D possibly being TRBD1 (5 bases). There are 13 residues in the CDR3. Trimming removed 3 bases at V and 4 bases at J, with 9 bases between. Looked up from germline, CDR1 is LNHDA and CDR2 is SQIVND (reference sequence). CDR3 protein: CASSIQGVYGYTF. The CDR3 coding sequence is TGTGCCAGTAGTATCCAGGGAGTCTATGGCTACACCTTC.

The rearrangement links TRBV7-6 to TRBJ1-4, with D possibly being TRBD1 (6 bases). This CDR3 contains 15 residues. The germline CDR1 and CDR2 sequences are SGHVS and FNYEAQ. Trimming cost V 5 bases and J 10 bases, with 20 bases left between them. The CDR3 loop is CASSREDGRGGKLFF. CDR3 bases: TGTGCCAGCAGCAGAGAGGACGGGAGAGGGGGAAAACTGTTTTTT.

The chain has TRBV18 and TRBJ2-3, with 7 bases identical to TRBD2. The V gene end was trimmed by 1 base and the J gene end by 3 bases; junction bases not matched to a gene: 1. CDR3 size: 14 residues. Germline loops: CDR1 KGHSH, CDR2 LQKENI. As DNA, the CDR3 is TGTGCCAGCTCACCACGGGGAGGGACAGATACGCAGTATTTT. Translation gives CASSPRGGTDTQYF.

This clone was recorded a few times. The rearrangement uses TRBV19 and TRBJ1-6; TRBD1 might be the D (5 bases). The CDR3 is 15 amino acids. CDR1 and CDR2 from the germline V gene are LNHDA and SQIVND (reference sequence). V was trimmed by 7 bases and J by 2 bases, leaving 12 bases between them. CDR3 region: CASIPGPTYNSPLHF. CDR3 sequence (DNA): TGTGCCAGTATCCCGGGACCGACCTATAATTCACCCCTCCACTTT.

V usage is TRBV11-2 and J usage is TRBJ2-1; D might be TRBD1 (5 bases). The CDR3 is 15 amino acids. CDR1 and CDR2 (germline): SGHAT, FQNNGV. The V end was cut by 0 bases, the J end by 2 bases, with 8 bases between. The CDR3 bases are TGTGCCAGCAGCTTAGATGGGGCCCCCTACAATGAGCAGTTCTTC. This sequence encodes CASSLDGAPYNEQFF.

The chain combines TRBV7-2 with TRBJ1-5; no clear D gene. CDR1 and CDR2 (germline): SGHTA, FQGNSA. V gave up 1 base and J gave up 7 bases, with 8 bases separating them. The CDR3 loop spans 13 amino acids. The chain's CDR3 is CASSLGVGQPQHF. The CDR3 DNA follows: TGTGCCAGCAGCTTAGGGGTAGGACAGCCCCAGCATTTT.

The chain combines TRBV6-1 with TRBJ2-2, with a weak D call TRBD2 (7 bases). Deletions cut 11 bases from V and 2 bases from J, with 15 bases between. CDR1 is MNHNS, CDR2 SASEGT, per germline. The CDR3 length is 14 residues. In nucleotides, the CDR3 is TGTGCCGTGTCGGGGGGCCTCAACACCGGGGAGCTGTTTTTT. This encodes CAVSGGLNTGELFF.

This sequence joins TRBV4-1 and TRBJ2-5, with 10 bases fitting TRBD2. Germline trimming cut 0 bases from V and 5 bases from J; bases unmatched to any gene: 9. The length of the CDR3 is 17 residues. CDR1 and CDR2 (germline): MGHRA, YSYEKL. Written as DNA, the CDR3 is TGCGCCAGCAGCCAAGATAGGGCTAGCGGGGGCCCGGAGACCCAGTACTTC. Translation gives CASSQDRASGGPETQYF.

V is TRBV27 and J is TRBJ1-4, with D tentatively TRBD1 (6 bases). The CDR3 is made up of 13 amino acids. V was trimmed by 7 bases and J by 6 bases, leaving 12 bases between them. The V gene's germline CDR1 is MNHEY and CDR2 SMNVEV (reference sequence). In nucleotides, the CDR3 is TGTGCCAGCAAGGTGGGGGGCCATGAAAAACTGTTTTTT. Translation: CASKVGGHEKLFF.

This clone was recorded once. This chain links TRBV27 with TRBJ2-7, with D possibly being TRBD2 (6 bases). CDR3 size: 13 residues. CDR1 is MNHEY, CDR2 SMNVEV, per germline (reference sequence). V was cut by 7 bases and J by 2 bases, with 12 bases left in between. The CDR3 reads CASMAGGTYEQYF. In DNA form, the CDR3 reads TGTGCCAGCATGGCAGGAGGGACCTACGAGCAGTACTTC.

The CDR3 region is CASSLVREGAYEQYF. The CDR3 region has the DNA TGTGCCAGCAGCTTAGTTCGGGAGGGGGCCTACGAGCAGTACTTC. The chain links TRBV11-2 to TRBJ2-7; TRBD2 aligns across 8 bases. The junction had 4 bases not matched to a gene; V was cut back by 1 base and J by 2 bases. Germline assignment: CDR1 SGHAT and CDR2 FQNNGV. This CDR3 contains 15 residues.

V is TRBV27 and J is TRBJ2-7, with D possibly TRBD1 on 6 matching bases. The CDR3 length is 18 residues. Trimming shortened V by 7 bases and J by 6 bases, and 31 bases separated the two germline ends. CDR1 and CDR2 (germline): MNHEY, SMNVEV (reference sequence). The CDR3 reads CASKHRDPMRGRTVEQYF. The CDR3 DNA is TGTGCCAGCAAACACAGGGACCCGATGAGGGGACGTACCGTCGAGCAGTACTTC.

The chain carries TRBV10-3 and TRBJ2-3, with D unclear. This CDR3 has 12 amino acids. Trimming shortened V by 4 bases and J by 4 bases, and 6 bases separated the two germline ends. Germline-derived CDR1 and CDR2 are ENHRY and SYGVKD. The CDR3 DNA reads TGTGCCATCAGTGGAGGTCCAGATACGCAGTATTTT. It encodes CAISGGPDTQYF.

J is TRBJ1-6 and V is TRBV7-6, with unresolved D. The V end was cut by 1 base, the J end by 9 bases, with 10 bases between. The germline gives CDR1 SGHVS, CDR2 FNYEAQ. The CDR3 totals 14 residues. CDR3 in amino acids: CASSLDGPTSPLHF. The CDR3 nucleotides are TGTGCCAGCAGCTTAGACGGTCCCACTTCACCCCTCCACTTT.

The chain employs TRBV11-2 and TRBJ2-4, with D perhaps matching TRBD1 (5 bases). The V and J ends lost 5 bases and 0 bases respectively, with 14 bases between them. This CDR3 contains 16 residues. In germline, CDR1 is SGHAT, CDR2 FQNNGV. This CDR3 is CASSTGQGLAKNIQYF. In nucleotides, the CDR3 is TGTGCCAGCAGCACAGGTCAGGGTTTAGCCAAAAACATTCAGTACTTC.

This chain joins TRBV5-1 and TRBJ1-2; 9 bases map to TRBD1. Germline V gives CDR1 SGHRS, CDR2 YFSETQ. Trimming removed 1 base from V and 6 bases from J; junction bases left unmatched: 4. There are 14 residues in the CDR3. The CDR3 DNA reads TGCGCCAGCAGCTTGACAGGGGGCCCAGATGGCTACACCTTC. Translated: CASSLTGGPDGYTF. Supplemented by reference TRBV5-1 and TRBJ1-2, the full variable domain reads KAGVTQTPRYLIKTRGQQVTLSCSPISGHRSVSWYQQTPGQGLQFLFEYFSETQRNKGNFPGRFSGRQFSNSRSEMNVSTLELGDSALYLCASSLTGGPDGYTFGSGTRLTVV.

About this clone itself: The same CDR3 is also encoded by other DNA sequences in this sample. The rearrangement joins TRBV4-2 to TRBJ1-3; no firm D call. Trimming took off 0 bases at V and 0 bases at J, with 9 bases between the two ends. Looked up from germline, CDR1 is LGHNA and CDR2 is YNFKEQ. This CDR3 region has 16 residues. CDR3 region: CASSQEGSVSGNTIYF. CDR3 DNA: TGTGCCAGCAGCCAAGAAGGGTCAGTCTCTGGAAACACCATATATTTT.

The genes are TRBV6-5 and TRBJ1-2; perhaps TRBD1 as D (6 bases). CDR3 size: 13 residues. CDR1 MNHEY and CDR2 SVGAGI come from the germline V gene. V lost 11 bases, J lost 3 bases, and 16 bases lay in between. CDR3 bases: TGTGCCGCGGGGGCGGGGAGGGACTATGGCTACACCTTC. Encoded protein: CAAGAGRDYGYTF.

Details on this clone: This is likely a read error, given that the CDR3 carries no conserved phenylalanine or tryptophan at its end. The DNA is omitted, as the CDR3 cannot be located on it reliably, and the CDR3 follows TCRdb's listing. This rearrangement joins TRBV11-1 to TRBJ2-3; the table calls TRBD1, which could not be checked here. Per the germline V gene, CDR1 is SGHAT and CDR2 is FQDESV (reference sequence). The CDR3 is 13 amino acids long, termini counted. This chain's CDR3 is CASSLALRGRSFL.

The chain joins TRBV19 to TRBJ2-5, with D maybe TRBD2 (5 bases). In germline, CDR1 is LNHDA, CDR2 SQIVND (reference sequence). With 1 base removed from V and 2 bases from J, the gap between germline ends came to 8 bases. The CDR3 sequence is 14 residues long. CDR3 nucleotides: TGTGCCAGTAGTATAGGAAGCGGACAAGAGACCCAGTACTTC. Translating gives CASSIGSGQETQYF.

This clone turned up a few times. The chain uses TRBV5-1 and TRBJ2-1; 11 bases line up with TRBD2. After removal of 0 bases from V and 3 bases from J, the junction contained 2 bases not matched to a gene. CDR1 is SGHRS, CDR2 YFSETQ, per germline. There are 16 residues in the CDR3. Written as DNA, the CDR3 is TGCGCCAGCAGCTTGGGGGGGACTAGCGGCTACAATGAGCAGTTCTTC. Translated: CASSLGGTSGYNEQFF.

The chain couples TRBV12-5 to TRBJ2-6; D remains ambiguous. The V end was cut by 4 bases, the J end by 4 bases, with 5 bases between. The CDR3 sequence is 13 residues long. Germline CDR1 LGHNT, CDR2 FRNRAP. The DNA of the CDR3 is TGTGCTAGTGGTTCCTGGGGGGCCAACGTCCTGACTTTC. This translates into CASGSWGANVLTF.

This rearrangement joins TRBV7-2 to TRBJ2-3; tentative D call: TRBD1 (5 bases). V gave up 3 bases and J gave up 4 bases, with 14 bases separating them. The CDR3 has 15 residues. CDR1 and CDR2 from the germline V gene are SGHTA and FQGNSA. This CDR3 is CASSLGQGGSDTQYF. The CDR3 DNA reads TGTGCCAGCAGCTTGGGGCAGGGTGGTTCAGATACGCAGTATTTT. The variable domain in full, with the rest retrieved from reference TRBV7-2 and TRBJ2-3, is GAGVSQSPSNKVTEKGKDVELRCDPISGHTALYWYRQSLGQGLEFLIYFQGNSAPDKSGLPSDRFSAERTGGSVSTLTIQRTQQEDSAVYLCASSLGQGGSDTQYFGPGTRLTVL.